These 18 T cell receptor beta chains share one sample of origin, sequenced in a study of regulatory T cells in long-lasting Graves disease. Time point: newly diagnosed GD, antithyroid drugs for less than 3 months. Extracted PBMC RNA gave rise to the TCR library. Assembly of TCR beta libraries relied on iRepertoire HTBI primers together with Arm-PCR of CDR3 regions. TCRdb used MiXCR to reprocess the multiplex PCR reads, holding one entry per CDR3 protein. Here the sample spans 360,000 or so distinct CDR3 sequences, 16% being singletons. A further study also used this sample, focusing on T cells in Graves' hyperthyroidism and ophthalmopathy.

The sample in question was peripheral blood mononuclear cells (PBMCs), obtained at new diagnosis, from a patient treated with antithyroid drugs. Every receptor here comes from a middle-aged man with Graves disease.

Of note for this clonotype: The junction shows a germline mismatch at one end, possibly a read error. V gene TRBV6-1 combines with J gene TRBJ2-5; weak D call: TRBD2 (5 bases). The germline V gene has CDR1 MNHNS and CDR2 SASEGT. The CDR3 extends over 13 amino acids. CDR3 protein: CAGSRDFQETQYF. The CDR3 DNA reads as TGTGCCGGCAGTCGGGATTTCCAAGAGACCCAGTACTTC.

This clonotype has more than one count but fewer than ten. The V and J genes are TRBV6-4 and TRBJ1-5; D call uncertain. Looked up from germline, CDR1 is MRHNA and CDR2 is SNTAGT. Trimming took off 2 bases at V and 3 bases at J, with 8 bases between the two ends. The CDR3 is made up of 14 amino acids. The CDR3 spells CASSDVQHNQPQHF. CDR3 bases: TGTGCCAGCAGTGACGTCCAGCACAATCAGCCCCAGCATTTT.

The CDR3 region has the DNA TGCGCCAGCAGCTTCGGAGGGAACAATCAGCCCCAGCATTTT. Translated: CASSFGGNNQPQHF. The chain is built from TRBV5-1 and TRBJ1-5; D call uncertain. The V gene lost 2 bases and the J gene lost 3 bases, with 9 bases spanning the gap. Germline values: CDR1 SGHRS, CDR2 YFSETQ. This CDR3 spans 14 amino acids.

The gene calls are TRBV5-8 and TRBJ2-1; D assignment may be TRBD1 or TRBD2 (5 bases each). V was shortened by 0 bases and J by 6 bases, with 16 bases between the two germline ends. The germline CDR1 and CDR2 sequences are SGHTS and YDEGEE. The CDR3 loop spans 16 amino acids. CDR3 sequence (DNA): TGTGCCAGCAGCTTGGGGTTGGGGCGGGTCTCCAATGAGCAGTTCTTC. It specifies CASSLGLGRVSNEQFF.

This clonotype was counted at least ten times. This rearrangement joins TRBV7-2 to TRBJ1-4, with 8 bases that match TRBD1. Germline CDR1 and CDR2: SGHTA and FQGNSA. The CDR3 covers 15 residues. The V segment lost 1 base and the J segment 8 bases; nucleotides outside the gene matches: 6. The chain's CDR3 is CASSLDRTGWEKLFF. The CDR3 region has the DNA TGTGCCAGCAGCTTAGACCGGACAGGGTGGGAAAAACTGTTTTTT.

This clonotype occurred a few times. V and J are TRBV9 and TRBJ1-6; D gene unclear. Germline V gives CDR1 SGDLS, CDR2 YYNGEE. The CDR3 contains 17 residues. Trimming removed 0 bases at V and 0 bases at J, with 10 bases between. CDR3 amino acids: CASSVAGVSSYNSPLHF. In nucleotides, the CDR3 is TGTGCCAGCAGCGTAGCGGGTGTGAGCTCCTATAATTCACCCCTCCACTTT.

This clonotype was seen repeatedly, ten times or more. One end of the junction does not line up with germline, which may come from a read error. The chain employs TRBV7-9 and TRBJ1-1, with TRBD1 identical over 7 bases. The CDR3 is 14 amino acids. Germline CDR1 SEHNR, CDR2 FQNEAQ (reference sequence). CDR3 in DNA: TGCGCCAGCAGTTTGGGACAGATGAACACTGAAGCTTTCTTT. Encoded protein: CASSLGQMNTEAFF. The variable domain in full, with the rest retrieved from reference TRBV7-9 and TRBJ1-1, is DTGVSQNPRHKITKRGQNVTFRCDPISEHNRLYWYRQTLGQGPEFLTYFQNEAQLEKSRLLSDRFSAERPKGSFSTLEIQRTEQGDSAMYLCASSLGQMNTEAFFGQGTRLTVV.

The chain links TRBV9 to TRBJ2-7, with TRBD1 matching over 9 bases. Germline loops: CDR1 SGDLS, CDR2 YYNGEE. V shed 0 bases and J 1 base; nucleotides not matched to a gene: 2. The CDR3 totals 15 residues. For the CDR3, the DNA is TGTGCCAGCAGCGTAGCCGGGACAGGGTCCTACGAGCAGTACTTC. Residues: CASSVAGTGSYEQYF.

This clonotype was seen repeatedly, ten times or more. The V gene is TRBV5-1, the J gene TRBJ2-3; 10 positions match TRBD1. V trimming: 5 bases; J trimming: 0 bases; junction bases outside the gene matches: 6. Per the germline V gene, CDR1 is SGHRS and CDR2 is YFSETQ. The length of the CDR3 is 16 residues. CDR3 sequence reads: CASSYGTGVSTDTQYF. The CDR3 DNA sequence: TGCGCCAGCAGTTACGGGACAGGGGTTAGCACAGATACGCAGTATTTT.

There are a few counts of this clonotype. One base away lies a much larger clone, so this may be a sequencing read error. The chain employs TRBV2 and TRBJ1-2; TRBD1 matches 7 bases. This CDR3 is 13 amino acids long. V was pared by 10 bases and J by 4 bases, with 9 bases of the junction left unmatched. The germline V gene encodes CDR1 SNHLY and CDR2 FYNNEI. As DNA, the CDR3 is TGTGCCACCGAAACAGGGGTGAGCTATGGCTACACCTTC. This gives the protein CATETGVSYGYTF.

This clonotype was seen more than once but under ten times. The chain has TRBV12-3 or TRBV12-4 and TRBJ2-1, with no clear D. The CDR3 runs to 15 residues. The V and J ends lost 3 bases and 8 bases respectively, with 17 bases between them. The CDR3 DNA follows: TGTGCCAGCAGTTTTACCAACTCCCCCTGGGATGAGCAGTTCTTC. It codes for CASSFTNSPWDEQFF.

This clonotype was found many times. This chain uses TRBV11-3 with TRBJ2-1; 7 bases map to TRBD1. CDR1 SGHNT and CDR2 YENEEA come from the germline V gene. The CDR3 has 14 amino acids. Unmatched junction bases numbered 8, after V lost 4 bases and J lost 8 bases. The CDR3 sequence is CASSSDRSAHEQFF. CDR3 in DNA: TGTGCCAGCAGCTCGGACAGGAGCGCCCATGAGCAGTTCTTC.

This clonotype appeared many times. The gene calls are TRBV5-1 and TRBJ2-3, with 8 nucleotides matching TRBD1. J gave up 4 bases and V 5 bases, and 12 bases lay outside the gene matches. CDR1 SGHRS and CDR2 YFSETQ come from the germline V gene. The CDR3 has 16 amino acids. The CDR3 sequence is CASRAPGRGRADTQYF. As DNA, the CDR3 is TGCGCCAGCAGAGCCCCTGGCAGGGGGCGCGCAGATACGCAGTATTTT.

Concerning this clonotype: The CDR3 does not close with the conserved phenylalanine or tryptophan, likely indicating a read error. J is TRBJ2-7 and V is TRBV20-1; 8 nucleotides align to TRBD1. This CDR3 has 14 amino acids. The V and J ends lost 1 base and 2 bases, in that order; junction bases with no gene match: 4. Germline V gene sequence: CDR1 DFQATT, CDR2 SNEGSKA (reference sequence). CDR3 DNA sequence: TGCAGTGCTAGAGTTGGGACAGGTGCCTACGAGCAGTACTCC. This encodes CSARVGTGAYEQYS.

Ten or more counts support this clonotype. This chain connects TRBV3-1 to TRBJ1-1, with 7 bases matching TRBD1. The germline gives CDR1 LGHDT, CDR2 YNNKEL (reference sequence). CDR3 length: 15 residues. V trimming: 4 bases; J trimming: 0 bases; junction bases outside the gene matches: 5. Here the CDR3 DNA reads TGTGCCAGCAGCCCGTGGACAGGAATGAACACTGAAGCTTTCTTT. Translating gives CASSPWTGMNTEAFF.

This clonotype was seen repeatedly, ten times or more. The V call is TRBV30, the J call TRBJ2-7; no clear D gene. Trimming took off 3 bases at V and 3 bases at J, with 15 bases between the two ends. CDR1 GTSNPN and CDR2 SVGIG come from the germline V gene (reference sequence). CDR3 size: 14 residues. The CDR3 DNA follows: TGTGCCTGGAGCAAGGCAGGTAGTTTCTACGAGCAGTACTTC. This sequence encodes CAWSKAGSFYEQYF.

This clonotype was detected ten times or more. This chain connects TRBV12-3 or TRBV12-4 to TRBJ1-5; weak D call: TRBD1 (6 bases). Trimming left V 7 bases short and J 1 base short, with 11 bases between. The CDR3 loop spans 14 amino acids. CDR3 region: CASTLTGSNQPQHF. DNA of the CDR3: TGTGCCAGCACCTTGACAGGCAGCAATCAGCCCCAGCATTTT.

The table lists this clonotype with many counts. V usage is TRBV6-2 or TRBV6-3 and J usage is TRBJ2-1, with TRBD2 matching 10 bases. Germline V gene sequence: CDR1 MNHEY, CDR2 SVGEGT. With 6 bases clipped from V and 1 base from J, the junction kept 0 bases outside the gene matches. The CDR3 consists of 14 residues. For the CDR3, the DNA is TGTGCCAGCAGGGGACTAGCGTCCTACAATGAGCAGTTCTTC. Encoded protein: CASRGLASYNEQFF.